The clone carrying this T cell receptor beta chain was observed a handful of times. Its antigen is not known. Separate alpha and beta amplification began at the second PCR step. This sample is drawn from a study of naive and memory T cell subsets. Study-wide results and caveats: In CD4 and CD8 cells, diversity dropped from naive through EMRA.

The beta constant-region primer was an equimolar mix of two oligonucleotides covering TRBC1 and TRBC2. Nested alpha and beta constant-region primers with the SP2 primer drove four PCR rounds on ligated cDNA. TCRdb itself ran the UMI-ligation and nested PCR reads through MiXCR, one entry per CDR3 protein. This sample has 130,000 to 150,000 distinct CDR3 sequences, with about a sixth found just once. The germline gives CDR1 MNHEY, CDR2 SVGAGI. V gave up 0 bases and J gave up 6 bases, with 9 bases separating them. CDR3 length: 13 amino acids. The V and J genes are TRBV6-5 and TRBJ2-7; D is unclear. Specimen: naive CD4+ T cells from blood. The origin of this receptor is a human donor in good health. The CDR3 loop is CASSYSSGFEQYF. DNA for the CDR3: TGTGCCAGCAGTTACTCTTCCGGGTTCGAGCAGTACTTC.